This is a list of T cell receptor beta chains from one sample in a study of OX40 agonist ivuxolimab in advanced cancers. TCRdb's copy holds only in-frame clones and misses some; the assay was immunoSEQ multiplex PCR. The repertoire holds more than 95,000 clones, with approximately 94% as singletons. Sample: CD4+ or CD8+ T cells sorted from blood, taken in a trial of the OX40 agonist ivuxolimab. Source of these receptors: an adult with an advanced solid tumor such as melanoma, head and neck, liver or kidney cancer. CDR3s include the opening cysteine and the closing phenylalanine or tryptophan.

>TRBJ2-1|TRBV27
CASSRLRQTYNEQFF
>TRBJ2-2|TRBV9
CASSLGPDAGELFF
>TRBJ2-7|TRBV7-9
CATGRTESYEQYF
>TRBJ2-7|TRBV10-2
CASRQPDGTYEQYF
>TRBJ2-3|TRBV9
CASSVAPGAGTDTQYF
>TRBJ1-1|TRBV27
CASSLQGMAFF
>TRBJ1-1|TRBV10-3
CAIRGDRRTNTEAFF
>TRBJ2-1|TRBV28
CASAPGGLAGEQFF
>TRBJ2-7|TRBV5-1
CASSGGDRSYEQYF
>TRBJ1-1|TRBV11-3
CASKGQGARAEAFF
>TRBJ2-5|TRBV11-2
CASSPGSRREETQYF
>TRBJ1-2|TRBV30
CAWSVLEVGPYGYTF
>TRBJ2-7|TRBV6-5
CASSYRTGNYEQYF
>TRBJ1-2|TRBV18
CASSPTESNYGYTF
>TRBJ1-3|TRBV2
CASRSDRAPRGNTIYF
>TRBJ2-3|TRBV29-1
CSVEALHREAGPTTDTQYF
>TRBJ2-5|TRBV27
CASSSVPLAGVLETQYF
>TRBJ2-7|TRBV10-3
CAISLAGAYEQYF
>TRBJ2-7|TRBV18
CASSTTSGRAGDEQYF
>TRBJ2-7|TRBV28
CASTDRGYVREQYF
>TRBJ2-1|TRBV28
CASTLDRPTYNEQFF
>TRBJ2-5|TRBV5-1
CASSFSRTGGQETQYF
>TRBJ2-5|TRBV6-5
CASSYSADVGTQYF
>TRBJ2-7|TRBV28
CASIEGGRGEQYF
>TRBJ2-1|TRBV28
CASSQGGISYNEQFF
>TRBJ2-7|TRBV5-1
CASSLFDRDPYEQYF
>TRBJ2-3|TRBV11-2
CASSPGGSPSTDTQYF
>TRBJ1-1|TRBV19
CASKYQGLPEAFF
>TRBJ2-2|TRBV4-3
CASSPQGAGGELFF
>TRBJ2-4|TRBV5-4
CASSPRRGDIQYF
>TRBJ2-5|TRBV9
CASSSSNSGSETQYF
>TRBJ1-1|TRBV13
CASSLAPGHMNTEAFF
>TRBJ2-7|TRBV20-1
CSAAQRGYF
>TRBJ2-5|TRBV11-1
CASSLGSRTSGETQYF
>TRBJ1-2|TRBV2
CASYRTGYGGYTF
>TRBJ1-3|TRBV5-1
CASSLYGSSGNTIYF
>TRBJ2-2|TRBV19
CASTYSGMARTGELFF
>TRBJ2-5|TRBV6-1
CASLGGGETQYF
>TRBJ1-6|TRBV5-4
CASSSANLNSPLHF
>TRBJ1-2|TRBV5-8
CASSPRQGYGYTF
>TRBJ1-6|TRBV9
CASSVEDRANSPLHF
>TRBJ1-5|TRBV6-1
CASSEQNSNQPQHF
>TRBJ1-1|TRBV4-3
CASSQDSRGLLNTEAFF
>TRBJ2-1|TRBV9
CASSALAAFYNEQFF
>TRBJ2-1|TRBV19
CASSSPGLAPHNEQFF
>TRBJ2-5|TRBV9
CASSVGRADLQETQYF